The 26 T cell receptor beta chains reported below all come from one sample, sequenced in a study of cytomegalovirus exposure and HLA in healthy donors. With 60 Vbeta and 13 Jbeta primers, the PCR was carried out. Here immunoSEQ multiplex PCR was the method, and the copy in TCRdb shows in-frame clones only, minus some. Among 150,000 to 200,000 clones listed, around four fifths were seen once. What was sequenced was PBMCs. These receptors all stem from a male donor in good health and CMV-seronegative.

The chain couples TRBV4-2 to TRBJ1-2; possible D gene TRBD1, 6 bases. This CDR3 is built from 15 residues. V shed 4 bases and J shed 6 bases, with 18 bases lying between them. Germline lookup yields CDR1 LGHNA and CDR2 YNFKEQ. As DNA, the CDR3 is TGTGCCAGCAGCCGGGGGGGGCAGGGAAAAGATGGCTACACCTTC. Its protein is CASSRGGQGKDGYTF.

The rearrangement joins TRBV18 to TRBJ1-2, with TRBD1 identical over 8 bases. The trim removed 2 bases at V and 6 bases at J, leaving 2 bases unmatched. CDR3 size: 13 residues. The V gene's germline CDR1 is KGHSH and CDR2 LQKENI. In DNA, the CDR3 is TGTGCCAGCTCACCAGGACAGGGAGATGGCTACACCTTC. Amino acid sequence: CASSPGQGDGYTF.

The J gene is TRBJ1-1, the V gene TRBV18, with 7 nucleotides matching TRBD1. The CDR3 is 14 residues long. Germline V lookup: CDR1 KGHSH, CDR2 LQKENI. The ends lost 5 bases at V and 2 bases at J; junction bases unmatched: 5. CDR3 DNA: TGTGCCAGCTCATTTGGGACAGAAAACACTGAAGCTTTCTTT. This encodes CASSFGTENTEAFF.

This clone was seen just once. The CDR3 spells CAISDYGGTGGRTDTQYF. The CDR3 DNA reads TGTGCCATCAGTGATTATGGGGGGACAGGGGGTCGGACAGATACGCAGTATTTT. The chain carries TRBV10-3 and TRBJ2-3; 11 bases match TRBD1. CDR3 length equals 18 residues. CDR1 and CDR2 from the germline V gene are ENHRY and SYGVKD. J gave up 3 bases and V 3 bases, and 11 bases lay outside the gene matches.

This chain links TRBV25-1 with TRBJ1-2; 7 nucleotides line up with TRBD1. Trimming at V came to 6 bases and at J to 4 bases, leaving 11 bases not matched to a gene. Germline CDR1 is MGHDK and CDR2 is SYGVNS. This CDR3 has 15 amino acids. CDR3 amino acids: CASSSATGVGYGYTF. CDR3 DNA: TGTGCCAGCAGCTCCGCTACAGGGGTAGGCTATGGCTACACCTTC.

The chain recombines TRBV28 with TRBJ2-1; the match to TRBD2 covers 8 bases. The CDR3 spans 14 residues. Trimming took 5 bases from V and 7 from J; bases not matched to a gene: 7. CDR1 and CDR2 from the germline V gene are MDHEN and SYDVKM. For the CDR3, the DNA is TGTGCCAGCAGTCCGGGACTAGGATTTAATGAGCAGTTCTTC. This gives the protein CASSPGLGFNEQFF.

V usage is TRBV4-1 and J usage is TRBJ2-3, with 9 positions matching TRBD1. V dropped 1 base and J dropped 2; count of bases not matched to a gene: 4. This CDR3 comprises 16 residues. Germline assignment: CDR1 MGHRA and CDR2 YSYEKL. CDR3 nucleotides: TGCGCCAGCAGCCAAGTGACAGGGGGATACACAGATACGCAGTATTTT. As protein: CASSQVTGGYTDTQYF.

J is TRBJ2-7 and V is TRBV6-1; D gene unclear. Germline assignment: CDR1 MNHNS and CDR2 SASEGT. The CDR3 has 14 residues. V was shortened by 4 bases and J by 5 bases, with 15 bases between the two germline ends. CDR3 nucleotides: TGTGCCAGCAGTGCCCTCCTAGGTGGAAACGAGCAGTACTTC. It encodes CASSALLGGNEQYF.

The genes are TRBV25-1 and TRBJ1-4; 8 positions match TRBD1. The germline V gene has CDR1 MGHDK and CDR2 SYGVNS. The CDR3 has 13 amino acids. Unmatched junction bases numbered 3, after V lost 4 bases and J lost 8 bases. In DNA form, the CDR3 reads TGTGCCAGCAGTGCCCAGGGGGCGGAAAAACTGTTTTTT. It codes for CASSAQGAEKLFF.

V gene TRBV6-6 combines with J gene TRBJ1-2; D call uncertain. Germline V gene data show CDR1 as MNHNY and CDR2 as SVGAGI (reference sequence). Trimming took 6 bases from V and 4 from J, leaving 12 bases between them. The CDR3 runs 13 residues. The CDR3 nucleotides are TGTGCCAGCAGCGACACTGCACTCTATGGCTACACCTTC. This gives the protein CASSDTALYGYTF.

This clone was found a few times. The genes are TRBV5-1 and TRBJ1-2; TRBD1 is a possible D gene (6 bases). This CDR3 has 18 amino acids. Germline V lookup: CDR1 SGHRS, CDR2 YFSETQ. Trimming stripped 1 base from V and 1 base from J, with 20 bases between. DNA of the CDR3: TGCGCCAGCAGCTTGTACTCTGGAGACAGGTCACTTAACTATGGCTACACCTTC. Translated, it gives CASSLYSGDRSLNYGYTF.

V gene TRBV2 combines with J gene TRBJ2-1; 7 positions agree with TRBD1. V lost 2 bases and J lost 9; bases outside the gene matches: 4. CDR1 is SNHLY, CDR2 FYNNEI, per germline. This CDR3 region has 13 residues. The CDR3 region has the DNA TGTGCCAGCAGTGAAACCCCAGGGGGTGAGCAGTTCTTC. Protein sequence: CASSETPGGEQFF.

The chain employs TRBV28 and TRBJ2-7; no firm D call. The CDR3 has 14 residues. Looked up from germline, CDR1 is MDHEN and CDR2 is SYDVKM. The ends were cut back, 7 bases at V and 9 bases at J, with 22 bases in the middle. CDR3: CASTAPSGLSGQYF. The DNA for the CDR3 is TGTGCCAGCACAGCGCCCTCGGGTCTTTCTGGGCAGTACTTC.

V gene TRBV6-5 combines with J gene TRBJ1-1, with D possibly matching TRBD1 (5 bases). Germline V lookup: CDR1 MNHEY, CDR2 SVGAGI. The germline V and J ends were trimmed by 0 bases and 5 bases, with 10 bases remaining between them. The CDR3 has 14 residues. The CDR3 region is CASSYSIGGTEAFF. CDR3 DNA sequence: TGTGCCAGCAGTTACTCGATTGGGGGGACTGAAGCTTTCTTT.

The table lists this clone with a count of one. The rearrangement uses TRBV5-1 and TRBJ1-2; D gene unclear. The V gene's germline CDR1 is SGHRS and CDR2 YFSETQ. V was shortened by 0 bases and J by 6 bases, with 9 bases between the two germline ends. The CDR3 extends over 13 amino acids. The CDR3 here is CASSLGAGDGYTF. The CDR3 nucleotides read TGCGCCAGCAGCTTGGGGGCCGGGGATGGCTACACCTTC. Based on the CDR3 plus reference TRBV5-1 and TRBJ1-2, the full variable domain is KAGVTQTPRYLIKTRGQQVTLSCSPISGHRSVSWYQQTPGQGLQFLFEYFSETQRNKGNFPGRFSGRQFSNSRSEMNVSTLELGDSALYLCASSLGAGDGYTFGSGTRLTVV.

In DNA, the CDR3 is TGCGCCAGCAGTCGGGGAGGAGAGGGGACTAATGAAAAACTGTTTTTT. Translation: CASSRGGEGTNEKLFF. The genes are TRBV23-1 and TRBJ1-4, with D possibly matching TRBD1 (5 bases). TRBV23-1 is sorted into the ORF group, with uncertain function. The CDR3 is 16 residues long. The V end lost 4 bases, the J end lost 2 bases, and 14 bases lay between the germline ends.

This clone was counted a few times. The J gene is TRBJ2-3, the V gene TRBV29-1, with a weak D call TRBD1 (5 bases). Between the trimmed V and J ends, which lost 3 bases and 1 base, there was a span of 11 bases. The germline CDR1 and CDR2 sequences are SQVTM and ANQGSEA. This CDR3 has 14 amino acids. The CDR3 coding sequence is TGCAGCGTTGAGGGGCACCGGGGCACAGATACGCAGTATTTT. Protein sequence: CSVEGHRGTDTQYF.

The rearrangement uses TRBV7-2 and TRBJ2-1; D might be TRBD2 (6 bases). The CDR3 consists of 12 residues. The V gene lost 3 bases and the J gene lost 9 bases, with 9 bases spanning the gap. Germline V gene sequence: CDR1 SGHTA, CDR2 FQGNSA. The DNA of the CDR3 is TGTGCCAGCAGCTTCGGGGGAGGTGAGCAGTTCTTC. Translation: CASSFGGGEQFF.

The V call is TRBV25-1, the J call TRBJ2-7, with TRBD2 matching 7 bases. V lost 4 bases, J lost 2 bases, and 8 bases stayed unmatched. The CDR3 has 15 amino acids. Per the germline V gene, CDR1 is MGHDK and CDR2 is SYGVNS. Written as DNA, the CDR3 is TGTGCCAGCAGTGCTTCTAGCGGACACGCCTACGAGCAGTACTTC. Protein product: CASSASSGHAYEQYF.

The chain couples TRBV7-8 to TRBJ2-7, with TRBD1 identical over 8 bases. The CDR3 sequence is 14 residues long. Germline loops: CDR1 SGHVS, CDR2 FQNEAQ. V lost 5 bases and J lost 6; bases outside the gene matches: 9. The CDR3 protein is CASSARDRPREQYF. CDR3 DNA sequence: TGTGCCAGCAGCGCCCGGGACAGGCCCCGCGAGCAGTACTTC. The full variable domain, in which reference TRBV7-8 and TRBJ2-7 provide the parts outside the CDR3, is GAGVSQSPRYKVAKRGQDVALRCDPISGHVSLFWYQQALGQGPEFLTYFQNEAQLDKSGLPSDRFFAERPEGSVSTLKIQRTQQEDSAVYLCASSARDRPREQYFGPGTRLTVT.

In its sample, this clone was seen a few times. This chain links TRBV19 with TRBJ1-5; 7 nucleotides agree with TRBD1. Germline CDR1 and CDR2: LNHDA and SQIVND (reference sequence). The CDR3 has 13 amino acids. Unmatched junction bases numbered 1, after V lost 3 bases and J lost 5 bases. CDR3 DNA: TGTGCCAGTAGTATTACAGGGGATCAGCCCCAGCATTTT. It is translated as CASSITGDQPQHF.

Points on this clone: The junction does not match germline at one end; this may be a read error. The chain couples TRBV4-1 to TRBJ1-1, with D tentatively TRBD1 (6 bases). Germline-derived CDR1 and CDR2 are MGHRA and YSYEKL. The CDR3 loop spans 14 amino acids. The CDR3 DNA sequence: TGCGCCGGCAGCCAAGAAAATAGGGGGAACGAAGCTTTCTTT. It codes for CAGSQENRGNEAFF.

The chain is built from TRBV6-1 and TRBJ2-7; 7 bases agree with TRBD2. Germline CDR1 and CDR2: MNHNS and SASEGT. V lost 7 bases to trimming and J lost 5 bases; unmatched junction nucleotides: 11. The CDR3 totals 14 residues. The CDR3 DNA sequence: TGTGCCAGCATGTCGGGCGGGAGTTCCCACGAGCAGTACTTC. Translating gives CASMSGGSSHEQYF.

This clone was picked up a small number of times. This chain joins TRBV6-1 and TRBJ1-3, with unresolved D. The CDR3 is 15 amino acids. Trimming cost V 4 bases and J 0 bases, with 10 bases left between them. Looked up from germline, CDR1 is MNHNS and CDR2 is SASEGT. CDR3 sequence: CASSAEAGSGNTIYF. The CDR3, as DNA: TGTGCCAGCAGTGCAGAGGCGGGCTCTGGAAACACCATATATTTT.

J is TRBJ1-4 and V is TRBV5-1; no firm D call. The CDR3 consists of 14 residues. The V gene lost 0 bases and the J gene lost 3 bases, with 6 bases spanning the gap. CDR1 is SGHRS, CDR2 YFSETQ, per germline. The CDR3 DNA reads TGCGCCAGCAGCTTGGCGGCGGCTAATGAAAAACTGTTTTTT. Protein product: CASSLAAANEKLFF.

The chain couples TRBV15 to TRBJ1-4; D is possibly TRBD1 (5 bases). Trimming shortened V by 0 bases and J by 7 bases, and 15 bases separated the two germline ends. CDR3 length: 16 amino acids. Germline-derived CDR1 and CDR2 are LNHNV and YYDKDF (reference sequence). The CDR3 region is CATSRDPGGSGEKLFF. The CDR3 nucleotides are TGTGCCACCAGCAGAGATCCGGGGGGTTCGGGTGAAAAACTGTTTTTT.